This entry features one T cell receptor (beta chain) sequence. The target antigen is unknown. This record comes from a study of beta chain features in type 1 diabetes. Study-wide results and caveats: The study found moderately but significantly shorter TCRB CDR3s in all four CD4+ subsets of Type 1 diabetes patients. Fewer insertions but more deletions were seen at VDJ junctions in type 1 diabetes patients.

The CDR3 spans 15 residues. Germline V lookup: CDR1 LGHNA, CDR2 YNFKEQ. V lost 0 bases to trimming and J lost 2 bases, with 8 bases between them. Researchers reported sorting CD4+ naive, central memory, regulatory and stem cell-like memory cells via CD45RO/CCR7/CD25/CD127/CD95/CD27. All of the isolated RNA was reverse transcribed, so expressed TCRB transcripts were sequenced. Here immunoSEQ multiplex PCR was the method, and the copy in TCRdb shows in-frame clones only, minus some. The table has hundreds of thousands of clones, roughly 13% seen once. The chain employs TRBV4-2 and TRBJ2-1; D not certain. This TCR was sampled from a man between 18 and 29 years old with type 1 diabetes. The sample taken for sequencing was naive CD4+ T cells from blood. CDR3 sequence reads: CASSQDVGPYNEQFF. The CDR3 DNA is TGTGCCAGCAGCCAAGATGTCGGCCCCTACAATGAGCAGTTCTTC.